The present entry profiles one T cell receptor beta chain with its context. Its cognate antigen has yet to be identified. Base qualities are not recorded, but no much larger clone differs from it by a single base. TCRbeta CDR3 regions were amplified from genomic DNA using the immunoSEQ Assay, a bias-controlled multiplex PCR. Concerning the study's data processing: Nucleated cell counts per sample were estimated from amplification of reference gene primers within the assay. Sequence reads were collapsed and filtered to measure the absolute abundance of every unique TCRbeta CDR3 rearrangement. For each sample, productive Simpson clonality was calculated as the square root of Simpson's diversity index over productive rearrangements. The table was pulled from immuneACCESS by TCRdb, which kept in-frame rearrangements only. Such tables lose some clones; where checked, under half of the loss comes from unresolved V genes, and the rest has no known cause. That table supplies the V and J calls and clone size; D and trimming were determined from the DNA. The sample table shows around 80,000 clones, and approximately 78% are seen once. 27% of the sample goes to the ten largest clones.

This entry comes from a study of blood T cell repertoires in COVID-19 (dated by TCRdb to 2020 to 2022). Regarding the study in general: Samples covering the acute and convalescent phases of COVID-19 were provided by collaborators in the United States, Italy and Spain. The sample metadata nearly always contained a de-identified subject ID, COVID-19 status, age in years and sex. The material from the prospective study consisted of cDNA or gDNA derived from T cells, B-cell-depleted T cells, or PBMCs. The repertoires were released in a freely available public database meant as a resource for research on the immune response to SARS-CoV-2. Where available, HLA class I and class II types were taken from metadata supplied by the sample provider and were not determined by assay-based typing. Deeply sampled blood TCRbeta repertoires from subjects exposed to, actively infected with, or recovered from COVID-19 were included in the dataset. Samples were obtained from the ongoing ImmuneRACE study (first 160 participants) and from about 1,300 subjects provided by 6 global collaborators. Overall study outcomes, separate from this receptor: The quantity of clinical and demographic metadata differed by source and by participant and was supplied without curation.

The collaborating institutions used their own protocols to collect whole blood in K2EDTA tubes. For TCRbeta analysis, collaborator samples were shipped as frozen whole blood, as isolated PBMCs, or as DNA extracted from either sample type. The germline V gene provides CDR1 SGHTS and CDR2 YDEGEE. V drops 4 bases and J drops 3 bases, leaving 11 bases in between. There are 13 amino acids in the CDR3, from cysteine to phenylalanine inclusive. Only CDR3 DNA remains: 39 bases, in frame from the first base. Sequences were obtained from peripheral blood. The sequence joins TRBV5-8 to TRBJ2-7; a tentative D match to TRBD1 spans 6 bases. This receptor was obtained from a human donor in a cohort sampled during active COVID-19. The CDR3 is CASSRDINYEQYF. The nucleotides are TGTGCCAGCAGCCGGGACATTAACTACGAGCAGTACTTC.